This T cell receptor beta chain derives from a study of cytomegalovirus exposure and HLA in healthy donors. Study-wide results and caveats: In vitro assays verified that three CMV-associated chains recognized CMV antigens specifically. Cytomegalovirus association was listed for under 200 TCR beta chains. That first-cohort TCR clusters tended to co-occur in the approximately 120 validation repertoires was found in a later analysis. Diagnosis of cytomegalovirus status made by the classifier reportedly showed high specificity and sensitivity.

Repertoires were generated with immunoSEQ multiplex PCR, while TCRdb's copy carries only in-frame clones and drops some. Here the sample spans around 66,000 clones, 95% to 98% being singletons. With respect to this clone: Antigen specificity is unknown.

The CDR3 runs to 12 residues. Trimming took off 5 bases at V and 8 bases at J, with 10 bases between the two ends. Looked up from germline, CDR1 is LNHDA and CDR2 is SQIVND (reference sequence). The sample consisted of PBMCs. The source is a woman aged 18 to 35 in good health and CMV-seropositive. The rearrangement uses TRBV19 and TRBJ2-4; D remains unclear. In DNA, the CDR3 is TGTGCCAGTAGTCTTTCCCGGGACATTCAGTACTTC. This translates into CASSLSRDIQYF.